This is a list of T cell receptor beta chains from one sample in a study of response to subunit inactivated influenza vaccine. TCRdb redid the calling of the RT-PCR reads with MiXCR, one entry per CDR3 protein. The table has 550,000 to 800,000 distinct CDR3 sequences, 15% to 19% seen once. This material consisted of PBMCs from blood, taken about 13 days after vaccination. Source of these receptors: a middle-aged man who received an inactivated influenza vaccine. Both conserved end residues are trimmed from each CDR3. A clone size is listed for some rows: how often the clone was seen (once, few, many), or a class if it is expanded.

abundance: NA; v_gene: TRBV2; j_gene: TRBJ2-7; CDR3aa: ASSEGRLQGYEQY
abundance: many; v_gene: TRBV29-1; j_gene: TRBJ1-4; CDR3aa: SVSAREKLF
abundance: many; v_gene: TRBV12-3/TRBV12-4; j_gene: TRBJ2-2; CDR3aa: ASRPGDVGGELF
abundance: NA; v_gene: TRBV6-5; j_gene: TRBJ1-3; CDR3aa: ASSYGSSGNTIY
abundance: NA; v_gene: TRBV7-3; j_gene: TRBJ2-1; CDR3aa: ASSLNGDSKF
abundance: many; v_gene: TRBV5-5; j_gene: TRBJ2-3; CDR3aa: ASSFGGRTSTDTQY
abundance: few; v_gene: TRBV5-1; j_gene: TRBJ2-7; CDR3aa: ASSFSDKYEQY
abundance: few; v_gene: TRBV4-1; j_gene: TRBJ2-7; CDR3aa: ASSPSGGQTYEQY
abundance: NA; v_gene: TRBV20-1; j_gene: TRBJ2-7; CDR3aa: SAPPGGTYEQY
abundance: many; v_gene: TRBV18; j_gene: TRBJ2-7; CDR3aa: ASSSGLYPYEQY
abundance: few; v_gene: TRBV4-2; j_gene: TRBJ1-4; CDR3aa: ASSQEFRGRNEKLF
abundance: few; v_gene: TRBV12-3/TRBV12-4; j_gene: TRBJ2-7; CDR3aa: ASGRDSKGEQY
abundance: NA; v_gene: TRBV5-1; j_gene: TRBJ1-4; CDR3aa: ASSLDRTEKLF
abundance: NA; v_gene: TRBV7-2; j_gene: TRBJ2-3; CDR3aa: ASSFAGSDTQY
abundance: NA; v_gene: TRBV20-1; j_gene: TRBJ2-3; CDR3aa: SANLAGAPTDTQY
abundance: NA; v_gene: TRBV14; j_gene: TRBJ1-3; CDR3aa: ASSQGYRAVGNTIY
abundance: few; v_gene: TRBV18; j_gene: TRBJ1-5; CDR3aa: ASSPLQGYQPQH
abundance: NA; v_gene: TRBV29-1; j_gene: TRBJ1-2; CDR3aa: SVDDPGGYGYT
abundance: few; v_gene: TRBV6-1; j_gene: TRBJ2-5; CDR3aa: ASREPGAGETQY
abundance: few; v_gene: TRBV20-1; j_gene: TRBJ1-1; CDR3aa: SARDPQGTTEAF
abundance: NA; v_gene: TRBV28; j_gene: TRBJ2-6; CDR3aa: ASSLRGGSGANVLT
abundance: NA; v_gene: TRBV9; j_gene: TRBJ2-1; CDR3aa: ASSVGNSRYEQF